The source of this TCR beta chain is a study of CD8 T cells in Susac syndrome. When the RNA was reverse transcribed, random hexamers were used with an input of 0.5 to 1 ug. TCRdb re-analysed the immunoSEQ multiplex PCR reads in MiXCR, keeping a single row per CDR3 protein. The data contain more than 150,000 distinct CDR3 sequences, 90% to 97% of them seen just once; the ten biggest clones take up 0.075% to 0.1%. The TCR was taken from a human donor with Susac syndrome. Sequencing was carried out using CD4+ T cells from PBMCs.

The CDR3 here is CASSQLPGDNEQFF. In DNA, the CDR3 is TGTGCCAGCAGTCAGCTACCGGGAGACAATGAGCAGTTCTTC. The chain recombines TRBV27 with TRBJ2-1; D is possibly TRBD2 (6 bases). The length of the CDR3 is 14 residues. Trimming cost V 5 bases and J 5 bases, with 13 bases left between them. CDR1 and CDR2 (germline): MNHEY, SMNVEV (reference sequence).